The 22 T cell receptor beta chains presented below share a single source sample, sequenced in a study of tumor-infiltrating lymphocytes in localized non-small cell lung cancer. Using immunoSEQ multiplex PCR, the repertoire was profiled, and TCRdb retains in-frame clones only, with some absent. The sample comprises roughly 2,400 clones, around 50% of which are singletons, and 9.5% to 15% rests with the top ten. The sample taken for sequencing was uninvolved lung tissue not adjacent to the tumor. Every receptor here comes from a human donor with non-small cell lung cancer. Some clones in this sample may be carry-over from other donors' samples.

The chain links TRBV29-1 to TRBJ1-1; no clear D gene. Trimming took off 3 bases at V and 6 bases at J, with 17 bases between the two ends. Germline CDR1 is SQVTM and CDR2 is ANQGSEA. This CDR3 has 14 amino acids. The CDR3 coding sequence is TGCAGCGTTGAGCCCAAATTAAGGCTCTCTGAAGCTTTCTTT. This encodes CSVEPKLRLSEAFF. The full variable domain, in which reference TRBV29-1 and TRBJ1-1 provide the parts outside the CDR3, is SAVISQKPSRDICQRGTSLTIQCQVDSQVTMMFWYRQQPGQSLTLIATANQGSEATYESGFVIDKFPISRPNLTFSTLTVSNMSPEDSSIYLCSVEPKLRLSEAFFGQGTRLTVV.

The V gene is TRBV6-1, the J gene TRBJ2-5; D not certain. Germline loops: CDR1 MNHNS, CDR2 SASEGT. The CDR3 contains 12 residues. Trimming removed 2 bases from V and 4 bases from J, with 5 bases in between. DNA for the CDR3: TGTGCCAGCAGTGAACATAGAGAGACCCAGTACTTC. Its translation is CASSEHRETQYF.

V gene TRBV7-2 combines with J gene TRBJ2-3; D is unclear. V lost 0 bases and J 3 bases, leaving 19 bases between the germline ends. This CDR3 region has 18 residues. Germline assignment: CDR1 SGHTA and CDR2 FQGNSA. The DNA for the CDR3 is TGTGCCAGCAGCTTAGCGCCCTTTAGCATGGGTGGGACAGATACGCAGTATTTT. Amino acid sequence: CASSLAPFSMGGTDTQYF. Full variable domain (remainder filled in from reference TRBV7-2 and TRBJ2-3): GAGVSQSPSNKVTEKGKDVELRCDPISGHTALYWYRQSLGQGLEFLIYFQGNSAPDKSGLPSDRFSAERTGGSVSTLTIQRTQQEDSAVYLCASSLAPFSMGGTDTQYFGPGTRLTVL.

This clone was counted only a few times. V gene TRBV29-1 combines with J gene TRBJ2-7; no clear D gene. Germline V gene lookup returns CDR1 SQVTM and CDR2 ANQGSEA. V was pared by 7 bases and J by 5 bases, with 15 bases between. This CDR3 is built from 12 residues. The CDR3 protein is CSATTGSDEQYF. The CDR3, as DNA: TGCAGCGCCACCACGGGTTCGGACGAGCAGTACTTC.

The chain has TRBV7-2 and TRBJ1-6; 8 bases map to TRBD1. The CDR3 covers 15 residues. CDR1 is SGHTA and CDR2 is FQGNSA in the germline V gene. V lost 4 bases to trimming and J lost 6 bases; unmatched junction nucleotides: 5. CDR3 in amino acids: CASSSDRGGNSPLHF. CDR3 coding DNA: TGTGCCAGCAGCTCCGACAGGGGAGGTAATTCACCCCTCCACTTT.

This sequence joins TRBV5-4 and TRBJ2-1; 7 positions match TRBD1. Per germline, CDR1 SGHNT and CDR2 YYREEE (reference sequence). CDR3 length: 15 residues. V was pared by 4 bases and J by 5 bases, with 9 bases of the junction left unmatched. The CDR3, as DNA: TGTGCCAGCAGCCAGAACAGGGGCCTAAACAATGAGCAGTTCTTC. Translating it yields CASSQNRGLNNEQFF.

This chain connects TRBV29-1 to TRBJ2-2; 9 nucleotides line up with TRBD1. The V gene end was trimmed by 6 bases and the J gene end by 4 bases; junction bases not matched to a gene: 9. CDR3 length: 15 amino acids. Germline CDR1 SQVTM, CDR2 ANQGSEA. The CDR3 DNA is TGCAGCGTCAAGAGCCCGGGACAGGGCACCGGGGAGCTGTTTTTT. Encoded protein: CSVKSPGQGTGELFF.

V gene TRBV6-5 combines with J gene TRBJ2-3, with unresolved D. The ends were cut back, 4 bases at V and 3 bases at J, with 5 bases in the middle. Germline V lookup: CDR1 MNHEY, CDR2 SVGAGI. The CDR3 is 12 residues long. CDR3: CASSSLTDTQYF. The CDR3, as DNA: TGTGCCAGCAGTTCCCTTACAGATACGCAGTATTTT.

By share of the sample, this clone is medium-sized. This chain connects TRBV4-2 to TRBJ1-5; D not resolved. The germline CDR1 and CDR2 sequences are LGHNA and YNFKEQ. The length of the CDR3 is 14 residues. V was cut by 4 bases and J by 2 bases, with 9 bases left in between. In nucleotides, the CDR3 is TGTGCCAGCAGCCTATGGGGTGGCAATCAGCCCCAGCATTTT. It translates to CASSLWGGNQPQHF.

The J gene is TRBJ2-2, the V gene TRBV5-4; no clear D gene. The length of the CDR3 is 18 residues. Germline CDR1 reads SGHNT; CDR2 reads YYREEE (reference sequence). With 4 bases removed from V and 2 bases from J, the gap between germline ends came to 21 bases. CDR3 sequence reads: CASSPPGPVGINTGELFF. The CDR3 DNA reads TGTGCCAGCAGCCCACCGGGTCCGGTCGGAATTAACACCGGGGAGCTGTTTTTT.

The chain couples TRBV2 to TRBJ2-7, with TRBD1 matching 7 bases. Losses at the gene ends were 5 bases for V and 3 bases for J; bases not matched to a gene: 1. The CDR3 length is 12 residues. Germline CDR1 and CDR2: SNHLY and FYNNEI. The CDR3 protein is CASSRDSYEQYV. CDR3 DNA sequence: TGTGCCAGCAGTCGGGACAGCTACGAGCAGTACGTC.

The chain has TRBV4-1 and TRBJ1-5; TRBD1 matches at 8 bases. Germline V gives CDR1 MGHRA, CDR2 YSYEKL. The CDR3 totals 16 residues. V lost 1 base, J lost 4 bases, and 6 bases stayed unmatched. The CDR3 region is CASSQVSGQGNQPQHF. In DNA form, the CDR3 reads TGCGCCAGCAGCCAAGTCTCTGGACAGGGTAATCAGCCCCAGCATTTT.

This clone was detected a few times. The chain combines TRBV5-4 with TRBJ2-1; D is undetermined. Germline V gene sequence: CDR1 SGHNT, CDR2 YYREEE (reference sequence). V was cut by 0 bases and J by 1 base, with 5 bases left in between. The CDR3 is 14 amino acids. The CDR3 loop is CASSLVHSYNEQFF. The CDR3 nucleotides read TGTGCCAGCAGCTTGGTCCATTCCTACAATGAGCAGTTCTTC.

This chain links TRBV25-1 with TRBJ1-1, with D maybe TRBD1 (6 bases). Trimming removed 5 bases from V and 2 bases from J, with 18 bases in between. The CDR3 has 16 residues. Germline loops: CDR1 MGHDK, CDR2 SYGVNS. The CDR3 sequence: CASSPTPDSFNTEAFF. The CDR3 DNA is TGTGCCAGCAGTCCAACACCGGACAGCTTTAACACTGAAGCTTTCTTT. The complete variable domain, with remaining parts taken from reference TRBV25-1 and TRBJ1-1, reads EADIYQTPRYLVIGTGKKITLECSQTMGHDKMYWYQQDPGMELHLIHYSYGVNSTEKGDLSSESTVSRIRTEHFPLTLESARPSHTSQYLCASSPTPDSFNTEAFFGQGTRLTVV.

In this sample, this clone is medium-sized. This chain links TRBV29-1 with TRBJ1-1, with TRBD1 identical over 7 bases. The CDR3 has 15 residues. Trimming took 2 bases from V and 4 from J; bases not matched to a gene: 10. Germline loops: CDR1 SQVTM, CDR2 ANQGSEA. CDR3 loop: CSVEMGQTGGTEAFF. CDR3 in DNA: TGCAGCGTTGAAATGGGACAGACGGGGGGCACTGAAGCTTTCTTT. The entire variable domain, with the rest obtained from reference TRBV29-1 and TRBJ1-1, is as follows: SAVISQKPSRDICQRGTSLTIQCQVDSQVTMMFWYRQQPGQSLTLIATANQGSEATYESGFVIDKFPISRPNLTFSTLTVSNMSPEDSSIYLCSVEMGQTGGTEAFFGQGTRLTVV.

J is TRBJ1-3 and V is TRBV6-1; D call uncertain. V dropped 4 bases and J dropped 0 bases, with 4 bases sitting between them. The CDR3 spans 13 residues. Germline V CDR1 and CDR2: MNHNS, SASEGT. The CDR3 here is CASSGRSGNTIYF. CDR3 nucleotides: TGTGCCAGCAGTGGCCGCTCTGGAAACACCATATATTTT.

The J gene is TRBJ2-3, the V gene TRBV2; 8 positions agree with TRBD2. Germline values: CDR1 SNHLY, CDR2 FYNNEI. This CDR3 is built from 16 residues. J lost 0 bases, V lost 4 bases, and 6 bases had no gene match. DNA of the CDR3: TGTGCCAGCAGTGCAACTAGCGGAAAAAGCACAGATACGCAGTATTTT. It encodes CASSATSGKSTDTQYF. Using reference TRBV2 and TRBJ2-3 for the parts outside the CDR3, the full variable domain is EPEVTQTPSHQVTQMGQEVILRCVPISNHLYFYWYRQILGQKVEFLVSFYNNEISEKSEIFDDQFSVERPDGSNFTLKIRSTKLEDSAMYFCASSATSGKSTDTQYFGPGTRLTVL.

The chain links TRBV7-9 to TRBJ2-7; TRBD2 agrees at 10 bases. There are 13 residues in the CDR3. The germline gives CDR1 SEHNR, CDR2 FQNEAQ (reference sequence). V shed 5 bases and J 5 bases; nucleotides not matched to a gene: 3. The CDR3 here is CASSVLAGNEQYF. The CDR3 bases are TGTGCCAGCAGCGTACTAGCGGGGAACGAGCAGTACTTC.

V gene TRBV2 combines with J gene TRBJ2-5; D call uncertain. In germline, CDR1 is SNHLY, CDR2 FYNNEI. This CDR3 contains 13 residues. V was clipped by 4 bases and J by 5 bases, with 11 bases between them. The CDR3 DNA reads TGTGCCAGCAGTGTGACCAGTTCGGAGACCCAGTACTTC. Translated: CASSVTSSETQYF.

This clone was counted between two and nine times. This sample also contains other DNA sequences that code for the same CDR3. The rearrangement links TRBV28 to TRBJ1-2, with TRBD1 identical over 7 bases. The CDR3 runs to 14 residues. CDR1 is MDHEN, CDR2 SYDVKM, per germline. The V gene end was trimmed by 5 bases and the J gene end by 3 bases; junction bases not matched to a gene: 6. The CDR3 reads CASSLLGTDYGYTF. The CDR3 DNA reads as TGTGCCAGCAGTCTCCTAGGGACAGACTATGGCTACACCTTC.

The chain uses TRBV19 and TRBJ1-5; D gene ambiguous. Germline-derived CDR1 and CDR2 are LNHDA and SQIVND (reference sequence). Trimming removed 5 bases from V and 2 bases from J, with 13 bases in between. The CDR3 is made up of 15 amino acids. CDR3 in amino acids: CASSAQKTGNQPQHF. For the CDR3, the DNA is TGTGCCAGTAGTGCACAGAAAACGGGCAATCAGCCCCAGCATTTT. Looking up the rest from reference TRBV19 and TRBJ1-5 gives the full variable domain: DGGITQSPKYLFRKEGQNVTLSCEQNLNHDAMYWYRQDPGQGLRLIYYSQIVNDFQKGDIAEGYSVSREKKESFPLTVTSAQKNPTAFYLCASSAQKTGNQPQHFGDGTRLSIL.

Only one count was recorded for this clone. The V call is TRBV7-6, the J call TRBJ2-1, with 8 bases fitting TRBD1. CDR1 and CDR2 (germline): SGHVS, FNYEAQ. The V segment lost 7 bases and the J segment 2 bases; nucleotides outside the gene matches: 4. This CDR3 comprises 14 residues. CDR3 protein: CASTAGQAYNEQFF. In nucleotides, the CDR3 is TGTGCCAGCACCGCGGGACAGGCCTACAATGAGCAGTTCTTC.